Presented here are 2 T cell receptor beta chains from one specimen sequenced in a study of Tregs in tolerant kidney transplant recipients. Data came from immunoSEQ multiplex PCR; TCRdb stores just in-frame clones and leaves some out. This repertoire shows tens of thousands of clones, roughly 84% found once; its top ten account for approximately 4.8%. What was sequenced was CD4+ T cells from blood. The receptor set was obtained from a human donor in good health.

The chain's CDR3 is CASTRGGAGNQPQHF. Here the CDR3 DNA reads TGTGCCAGTACCCGAGGAGGGGCAGGCAATCAGCCCCAGCATTTT. The chain is built from TRBV19 and TRBJ1-5; D might be TRBD1 (5 bases). The germline CDR1 and CDR2 sequences are LNHDA and SQIVND (reference sequence). V was trimmed by 7 bases and J by 2 bases, leaving 15 bases between them. This CDR3 is built from 15 residues. Combining the CDR3 with reference TRBV19 and TRBJ1-5 gives the whole variable domain DGGITQSPKYLFRKEGQNVTLSCEQNLNHDAMYWYRQDPGQGLRLIYYSQIVNDFQKGDIAEGYSVSREKKESFPLTVTSAQKNPTAFYLCASTRGGAGNQPQHFGDGTRLSIL.

The chain carries TRBV19 and TRBJ2-2; D call uncertain. CDR1 is LNHDA, CDR2 SQIVND, per germline (reference sequence). V was pared by 8 bases and J by 3 bases, with 19 bases between. CDR3 size: 16 residues. The CDR3 nucleotides are TGTGCCAGTGGCCGGATGGGTCCTTGGCACACCGGGGAGCTGTTTTTT. Translating it yields CASGRMGPWHTGELFF.